These 17 T cell receptor beta chains share one sample of origin, sequenced in a study of T cells in Graves' hyperthyroidism and ophthalmopathy. Researchers took RNA transcripts and amplified the TCR beta CDR3 regions from them. The study used the HTBI primer set for a first-round RT-PCR of the TCR CDR3. TCRdb re-called the multiplex PCR reads with MiXCR, one entry per CDR3 protein. The sample holds nearly 750,000 distinct CDR3 sequences, over 35% seen once. The sample taken for sequencing was blood. The receptor source for this set is a middle-aged woman with Graves' hyperthyroidism.

The rearrangement uses TRBV12-3 or TRBV12-4 and TRBJ1-2; 12 bases align to TRBD1. This CDR3 comprises 15 residues. Trimming removed 5 bases from V and 7 bases from J; junction bases left unmatched: 8. This CDR3 reads CASSLPGTGGSGYTF. CDR3 nucleotide sequence: TGTGCCAGCAGTCTCCCGGGGACAGGGGGCAGTGGCTACACCTTC.

The gene calls are TRBV25-1 and TRBJ2-5; D perhaps matches TRBD1 (6 bases). Trimming shortened V by 8 bases and J by 7 bases, and 23 bases separated the two germline ends. Germline loops: CDR1 MGHDK, CDR2 SYGVNS. This CDR3 spans 15 amino acids. The CDR3 is CASSPGQPLGRTQYF. In DNA, the CDR3 is TGTGCCAGCTCGCCAGGACAGCCCTTGGGACGGACCCAGTACTTC.

Ten or more counts support this clonotype. This sequence joins TRBV7-6 and TRBJ1-5, with no clear D. Germline V lookup: CDR1 SGHVS, CDR2 FNYEAQ. This CDR3 comprises 13 residues. V lost 2 bases and J 3 bases, leaving 5 bases between the germline ends. The DNA for the CDR3 is TGTGCCAGCAGCTTAATGGCCAATCAGCCCCAGCATTTT. Its translation is CASSLMANQPQHF.

The J gene is TRBJ1-5, the V gene TRBV6-2 or TRBV6-3; D unclear. CDR3 length: 15 residues. With 0 bases removed from V and 2 bases from J, the gap between germline ends came to 8 bases. Per the germline V gene, CDR1 is MNHEY and CDR2 is SVGEGT. Here the CDR3 reads CASSYSRYGNQPQHF. The CDR3 nucleotides are TGTGCCAGCAGTTACTCGAGGTATGGCAATCAGCCCCAGCATTTT.

V is TRBV7-3 and J is TRBJ1-6, with a weak D call TRBD1 (6 bases). Germline lookup yields CDR1 SGHTA and CDR2 FQGTGA. This CDR3 spans 17 amino acids. The V gene lost 8 bases and the J gene lost 7 bases, with 24 bases spanning the gap. This chain's CDR3 is CASANRGGGGRNSPLHF. CDR3 in DNA: TGTGCCAGCGCAAACAGAGGGGGGGGGGGACGGAATTCACCCCTCCACTTT. Using reference TRBV7-3 and TRBJ1-6 for the parts outside the CDR3, the full variable domain is GAGVSQTPSNKVTEKGKYVELRCDPISGHTALYWYRQSLGQGPEFLIYFQGTGAADDSGLPNDRFFAVRPEGSVSTLKIQRTERGDSAVYLCASANRGGGGRNSPLHFGNGTRLTVT.

About this clonotype itself: The junction does not match germline at one end; this may be a read error. The chain joins TRBV7-9 to TRBJ1-3, with D unresolved. The CDR3 totals 15 residues. Germline V CDR1 and CDR2: SEHNR, FQNEAQ (reference sequence). CDR3 in DNA: TGCGCCAGCAGCCCATCCCAGGCTCCTGGAAACACCATATATTTT. It encodes CASSPSQAPGNTIYF.

This chain joins TRBV28 and TRBJ2-7, with 7 bases that match TRBD2. The CDR3 totals 14 residues. Germline V gene data show CDR1 as MDHEN and CDR2 as SYDVKM. With 7 bases clipped from V and 5 bases from J, the junction kept 11 bases outside the gene matches. CDR3 region: CASNRGVRPDEQYF. In DNA form, the CDR3 reads TGTGCCAGCAATCGGGGGGTCAGGCCCGACGAGCAGTACTTC.

The rearrangement links TRBV10-2 to TRBJ2-3, with D perhaps TRBD2 (6 bases). The germline gives CDR1 WSHSY, CDR2 SAAADI. The length of the CDR3 is 16 residues. V lost 8 bases and J 1 base, leaving 19 bases between the germline ends. CDR3 amino acids: CASPEKGLQGTDTQYF. DNA for the CDR3: TGCGCCAGCCCTGAAAAGGGACTGCAGGGCACAGATACGCAGTATTTT.

This clonotype was seen at least ten times. This sequence joins TRBV29-1 and TRBJ2-7; either TRBD1 or TRBD2 may fit D (6 bases each). Germline values: CDR1 SQVTM, CDR2 ANQGSEA. Trimming removed 7 bases from V and 4 bases from J, with 17 bases in between. The CDR3 loop spans 13 amino acids. Written as DNA, the CDR3 is TGCAGCGCCTTTTACACAGGGACTTACGAGCAGTACTTC. Protein: CSAFYTGTYEQYF.

This clonotype was observed at least ten times. This rearrangement joins TRBV10-3 to TRBJ1-2; 8 positions match TRBD1. J was trimmed by 4 bases and V by 3 bases; bases with no gene match: 4. CDR3 length: 14 residues. CDR1 is ENHRY, CDR2 SYGVKD, per germline. The CDR3 loop reads CAISEQGQVYGYTF. In DNA, the CDR3 is TGTGCCATCAGTGAACAGGGACAGGTCTATGGCTACACCTTC.

This chain links TRBV5-5 with TRBJ2-5, with D hard to call. Trimming took 4 bases from V and 0 from J, leaving 13 bases between them. Germline V gene lookup returns CDR1 SGHKS and CDR2 YYEKEE (reference sequence). The CDR3 runs 15 residues. CDR3 region: CASSRFQDYQETQYF. DNA of the CDR3: TGTGCCAGCAGCCGTTTTCAAGACTACCAAGAGACCCAGTACTTC.

The V gene is TRBV12-3 or TRBV12-4, the J gene TRBJ2-2; 8 bases are shared with TRBD1. J lost 7 bases, V lost 4 bases, and 8 bases had no gene match. The CDR3 extends over 15 amino acids. The CDR3 sequence is CASSYLQTGDGELFF. In DNA, the CDR3 is TGTGCCAGCAGTTACCTCCAGACAGGGGACGGGGAGCTGTTTTTT.

This clonotype was picked up many times. V usage is TRBV7-9 and J usage is TRBJ2-7; 11 nucleotides match TRBD2. The CDR3 sequence is 15 residues long. Trimming at V came to 5 bases and at J to 3 bases, leaving 6 bases not matched to a gene. Looked up from germline, CDR1 is SEHNR and CDR2 is FQNEAQ (reference sequence). CDR3 region: CASSNSGRAYYEQYF. The CDR3 DNA reads TGTGCCAGCAGCAATAGCGGGAGGGCCTACTACGAGCAGTACTTC.

The rearrangement links TRBV7-2 to TRBJ2-7; the D gene is possibly TRBD1 (5 bases). CDR1 is SGHTA and CDR2 is FQGNSA in the germline V gene. This CDR3 spans 16 amino acids. V shed 5 bases and J shed 3 bases, with 20 bases lying between them. CDR3 sequence reads: CASSQDPAGSGYEQYF. The DNA of the CDR3 is TGTGCCAGCAGCCAAGATCCCGCAGGGTCTGGCTACGAGCAGTACTTC.

CDR3 loop: CASSVADSFFSGNTIYF. As DNA, the CDR3 is TGTGCCAGCAGCGTAGCCGACAGCTTTTTCTCTGGAAACACCATATATTTT. J is TRBJ1-3 and V is TRBV9; possibly TRBD1 for D (5 bases). CDR1 and CDR2 (germline): SGDLS, YYNGEE. The CDR3 runs 17 residues. Trimming took 0 bases from V and 0 from J, leaving 13 bases between them.

In this sample, this clonotype turned up many times. J is TRBJ1-6 and V is TRBV6-1, with D uncertain. Looked up from germline, CDR1 is MNHNS and CDR2 is SASEGT. V lost 0 bases and J lost 11, with 5 bases in between. The CDR3 loop spans 12 amino acids. CDR3 DNA sequence: TGTGCCAGCAGTGAAGCGAAGACACCCCTCCACTTT. This sequence encodes CASSEAKTPLHF.

Remarks on this clonotype: A read error may explain this, as a much larger clone is one base away. The J gene is TRBJ2-7, the V gene TRBV2; 12 bases are shared with TRBD1. CDR1 is SNHLY, CDR2 FYNNEI, per germline. This CDR3 is built from 19 residues. CDR3 amino acids: CAGSEGRSGTGGGSYEQYF. The DNA for the CDR3 is TGTGCCGGCAGTGAAGGCAGGTCCGGGACAGGGGGCGGGTCCTACGAGCAGTACTTC.